This TCR beta chain was identified during a study of blood T cell repertoires in COVID-19. Study context: T cells, B-cell-depleted T cells, or PBMCs supplied cDNA or gDNA.

Participants spanned ages about 18 to 100 years and resided in about 24 US areas. The table came from immunoSEQ multiplex PCR; TCRdb's copy has only in-frame clones and leaves some out. This sample yields 240,000 or so clones, of which around 89% are seen a single time; roughly 10% belongs to the top ten. From germline, CDR1 is SGHDT and CDR2 YYEEEE. V was trimmed by 0 bases and J by 8 bases, leaving 12 bases between them. The CDR3 extends over 14 amino acids. The chain combines TRBV5-6 with TRBJ2-1; D might be TRBD2 (5 bases). The TCR originated in a man in his forties who had recovered from COVID-19. Sequencing was done on a sample of PBMCs or T cells enriched from blood (not recorded which). The CDR3 protein is CASSLGRGFYEQFF. In DNA, the CDR3 is TGTGCCAGCAGCTTGGGACGGGGATTCTATGAGCAGTTCTTC. The whole variable domain, filled in from reference TRBV5-6 and TRBJ2-1, reads DAGVTQSPTHLIKTRGQQVTLRCSPKSGHDTVSWYQQALGQGPQFIFQYYEEEERQRGNFPDRFSGHQFPNYSSELNVNALLLGDSALYLCASSLGRGFYEQFFGPGTRLTVL.